This is a list of T cell receptor beta chains from one sample in a study of T cells in Graves' hyperthyroidism and ophthalmopathy. Each CDR3 protein gets one entry after TCRdb re-called the multiplex PCR reads with MiXCR. Counted here are 300,000 to 500,000 distinct CDR3 sequences, around an eighth occurring once; the ten biggest clones make up approximately 27%. Material for sequencing was blood. The source is a man aged 45-65 years with Graves' ophthalmopathy. The CDR3 runs from the conserved cysteine through the conserved F or W. D genes are given only for firm matches. Rows may omit the clone size; those that give it use once, few, many or a size class.

TRBV20-1	TRBJ2-1	many	TRBD2	TGCAGTGCCGTCCTGGGGACTAGCGGGAGGCTGTTCTTC	CSAVLGTSGRLFF
TRBV18	TRBJ1-2	few	.	TGTGCCAGCTCGCCGAGCCCGGGGAACTATGGCTACACCTTC	CASSPSPGNYGYTF
TRBV3-1	TRBJ2-2	many	TRBD1	TGTGCCAGCCGACAGGGGGCGGCCACCGGGGAGCTGTTTTTT	CASRQGAATGELFF
TRBV7-8	TRBJ2-7	many	.	TGTGCCAGCAGCTTAGGATTCCTCGCGACAACCTACGAGCAGTACTTC	CASSLGFLATTYEQYF
TRBV12-3/TRBV12-4	TRBJ1-2	few	.	TGTGCCAGCAGTCGTCCGGGACACCGATCCTATGGCCACACCTTC	CASSRPGHRSYGHTF
TRBV6-1	TRBJ2-5	.	.	TGTGCCAGCAGTTCTAGATGGGGACAAGAGACCCAGTACTTC	CASSSRWGQETQYF
TRBV11-2	TRBJ1-4	many	.	TGTGCCAGCAGCTTAGGGCCCGTTCGAGAAAAACTGTTTTTT	CASSLGPVREKLFF
TRBV7-2	TRBJ2-1	many	TRBD2	TGTGCCAGCAGCGCCTCTAGCGGGAGTTTTGAGCTTCCTGGGAATGAGCAGTTCTTC	CASSASSGSFELPGNEQFF
TRBV3-1	TRBJ1-1	many	.	TGTGCCAGCAGCCAAGATCGGATAATGAACACTGAAGCTTTCTTT	CASSQDRIMNTEAFF
TRBV19	TRBJ2-2	many	.	TGTGCCAGTAGTATGAGGGAAGTCGGCACCGGGGAGCTGTTTTTT	CASSMREVGTGELFF
TRBV5-1	TRBJ2-7	.	TRBD1	TGCGCCAGCAGCTTCGGACAGGGGGCGCGCGAGCAGTACTTC	CASSFGQGAREQYF
TRBV7-3	TRBJ2-2	.	.	TGTGCCAGCAGCTTATGGGGTAACGGGGAGCTGTTTTTT	CASSLWGNGELFF
TRBV12-3/TRBV12-4	TRBJ2-3	few	.	TGTGCCAGCAGTGCCGAAAGACAGGGGCGAGCGGGAGTCTCAGATACGCAGTATTTT	CASSAERQGRAGVSDTQYF
TRBV28	TRBJ2-3	many	TRBD2	TGTGCCAGCAGTTTGGCAAGGCTAGCGGGAGTCCCAGATACGCAGTATTTT	CASSLARLAGVPDTQYF
TRBV2	TRBJ2-4	many	.	TGTGCCAGCAGTGAGCCATCAACCGGGGGTGCCAAAAACATTCAGTACTTC	CASSEPSTGGAKNIQYF
TRBV29-1	TRBJ2-1	.	.	TGCAGCGGGGGGCCGATCAATGAGCAGTTCTTC	CSGGPINEQFF
TRBV28	TRBJ2-1	many	TRBD1	TGTGCCAGCAGTATCCTACAGGGGCCGGGGAATGAGCAGTTCTTC	CASSILQGPGNEQFF
TRBV2	TRBJ1-1	.	.	TGTGCCAGCAGTGTCTACGGGGAGAGCACTGAAGCTTTCTTT	CASSVYGESTEAFF
TRBV20-1	TRBJ2-5	.	TRBD2	TGCAGTGCCGCCGGGACTAGCGGGAGGTCACAAGAGACCCAGTACTTC	CSAAGTSGRSQETQYF
TRBV25-1	TRBJ1-2	.	TRBD1	TGTGCCAGCAGTGGGGTGAGACAGGGTATTTCGTCCGGCTATGGCTACACCTTC	CASSGVRQGISSGYGYTF
TRBV10-3	TRBJ2-2	once	.	TGTGTCATCAGTGAGACGACGGTAGGGACCACCGGGGAGCTGTTTTTT	CVISETTVGTTGELFF
TRBV27	TRBJ1-5	few	TRBD1	TGTGCCAGCGCGACAGGGGGCAGGAGTCAGCCCCAGCATTTT	CASATGGRSQPQHF
TRBV12-3/TRBV12-4	TRBJ2-7	many	TRBD1	TGTGCCAGCAGTCCCACAGGGGGCGCTTCCTACGAGCAGTACTTC	CASSPTGGASYEQYF
TRBV7-9	TRBJ2-7	many	.	TGTGCCAGCAGCCGTCCGACTGGGGACTCCTACGAGCAGTACTTC	CASSRPTGDSYEQYF
TRBV12-5	TRBJ2-2	.	TRBD2	TGTGCTAGTGGCTTTAGCGGGACATTGGCGAACACCGGGGAGCTGTTTTTT	CASGFSGTLANTGELFF
TRBV30	TRBJ2-7	many	TRBD1	TGTGCCTGGAGTGTGCCCATCAGGGGGCGCGGATACGAGCAGTACTTC	CAWSVPIRGRGYEQYF
TRBV4-1	TRBJ2-5	few	.	TGCGCCAGCAGCCAAGATAAGGCTTTTCGAGAGACCCAGTACTTC	CASSQDKAFRETQYF
TRBV11-2	TRBJ2-1	many	.	TGTGCCAGCAGCTTAGGTCCGGGAGAGGCCCACAATGAGCAGTTCTTC	CASSLGPGEAHNEQFF
TRBV9	TRBJ2-1	.	TRBD1	TGTGCCAGCAGCGCCCCGGGACAGGGCTACAATGAGCAGTTCTTC	CASSAPGQGYNEQFF
TRBV20-1	TRBJ2-3	.	.	TGCAATCCATTTGACGGAACAGATACGCAGTATTTT	CNPFDGTDTQYF